This entry is about one T cell receptor (beta chain). The clone's antigen remains unknown. No much larger clonotype is one base removed from it; base qualities were not supplied. TCRbeta CDR3 regions were amplified from genomic DNA by means of the immunoSEQ Assay, a bias-controlled multiplex PCR. On the authors' methods: Nucleated cell counts per sample were estimated from amplification of reference gene primers within the assay. Sequence reads were collapsed and filtered to measure the absolute abundance of every unique TCRbeta CDR3 rearrangement. For each sample, productive Simpson clonality was calculated as the square root of Simpson's diversity index over productive rearrangements. The immuneACCESS repertoire file appears here via TCRdb, limited to in-frame rearrangements. These files lack a portion of the clones; in checked studies, under half of the deficit traces to unresolved V genes, and the cause of the others is not known. The DNA was the basis for D and trimming; V, J and clone size are from that table. The sample has around 200,000 clones on record, roughly 90% of them singletons. 9.5% to 13% of the sample goes to the ten largest clones.

The entry originates in a study of blood T cell repertoires in COVID-19 (dated by TCRdb to about 2020). At the level of the whole study: The collaborator samples originated in the United States, Italy and Spain and spanned the acute and convalescent phases of COVID-19. The material from the prospective study consisted of cDNA or gDNA derived from T cells, B-cell-depleted T cells, or PBMCs. Deeply sampled blood TCRbeta repertoires from subjects exposed to, actively infected with, or recovered from COVID-19 were included in the dataset. The repertoires were made available in a free public database intended to serve as a resource for research on the immune response to SARS-CoV-2. The samples were drawn from the first 160 participants of the ongoing ImmuneRACE study and from about 1,200 subjects provided by 6 global collaborators. The sample metadata nearly always contained a de-identified subject ID, COVID-19 status, age in years and sex. Where available, HLA class I and class II types were taken from metadata supplied by the sample provider and were not determined by assay-based typing. What the study reported, not specific to this receptor: The quantity of clinical and demographic metadata differed by source and by participant and was supplied without curation.

At one collaborating source in Seattle, patients were enrolled during active infection and were followed longitudinally through the course of disease. Whole blood was collected in K2EDTA tubes by collaborating institutions according to the institutions' own protocols. Collaborator samples were shipped for TCRbeta analysis as frozen whole blood, isolated PBMCs, or DNA extracted from either sample type. The source is a woman aged 60 to 75 with COVID-19, enrolled during active disease. Sequenced sample: peripheral blood.

The CDR3 region reads CASSTRLREQFF. The base sequence is TGTGCCAGCAGTACCAGACTGAGAGAGCAGTTCTTC. In this chain, TRBV12-3 or TRBV12-4 is recombined with TRBJ2-1, with an unclear D gene assignment. From cysteine to phenylalanine, the CDR3 is 12 amino acids long. The retained sequence is limited to the CDR3, 36 bases, with the frame set at the first base. V was cut back by 5 bases and J by 10 bases, leaving a gap of 12 bases between them.